These 23 T cell receptor beta chains were all obtained from the same sample, sequenced in a study of identical twins. TCRdb re-called the 5' RACE reads with MiXCR, one entry per CDR3 protein. The data contain some 250,000 distinct CDR3 sequences, approximately 11% of them singletons. The same data also contributed to another study, on yellow fever vaccine responses in identical twins.

Sample: memory (CD45RO+) T cells sorted from blood. Every receptor here comes from a woman aged 18 to 35 in good health.

The chain employs TRBV20-1 and TRBJ2-7; 8 nucleotides match TRBD2. CDR1 is DFQATT, CDR2 SNEGSKA, per germline (reference sequence). V lost 7 bases to trimming and J lost 5 bases; unmatched junction nucleotides: 7. This CDR3 has 12 amino acids. CDR3 sequence reads: CSGYRGGNEQYF. CDR3 DNA: TGCAGTGGTTACCGGGGGGGGAACGAGCAGTACTTC.

There are many counts of this clonotype. This chain links TRBV4-1 with TRBJ2-1, with D maybe TRBD1 (5 bases). Between the trimmed V and J ends, which lost 0 bases and 3 bases, there was a span of 9 bases. Germline CDR1 and CDR2: MGHRA and YSYEKL. CDR3 length: 15 residues. As DNA, the CDR3 is TGCGCCAGCAGCCAAGATAACCAGGGCTACAATGAGCAGTTCTTC. Protein: CASSQDNQGYNEQFF.

This clonotype was seen repeatedly, ten times or more. V is TRBV20-1 and J is TRBJ2-7, with 7 bases that match TRBD1. V trimming: 1 base; J trimming: 3 bases; junction bases outside the gene matches: 9. The germline V gene encodes CDR1 DFQATT and CDR2 SNEGSKA (reference sequence). This CDR3 contains 15 residues. The CDR3 loop is CSARALQGDDYEQYF. The CDR3 bases are TGCAGTGCTAGAGCTCTTCAGGGGGATGACTACGAGCAGTACTTC.

This clonotype was counted between two and nine times. CDR3 in DNA: TGTGCCAGCAGTGACTCACTGGAGACCGGGGAGCTGTTTTTT. Residues: CASSDSLETGELFF. The chain couples TRBV6-4 to TRBJ2-2; no firm D call. Per the germline V gene, CDR1 is MRHNA and CDR2 is SNTAGT. The CDR3 sequence is 14 residues long. V was pared by 0 bases and J by 5 bases, with 7 bases between.

This chain uses TRBV19 with TRBJ1-2, with 10 bases fitting TRBD1. Germline V gives CDR1 LNHDA, CDR2 SQIVND (reference sequence). Trimming at V came to 6 bases and at J to 8 bases, leaving 12 bases not matched to a gene. The CDR3 length is 15 residues. In DNA, the CDR3 is TGTGCCAGTAGAATACAAGCGACAGGGGGCGAAGGCTACACCTTC. It yields the protein CASRIQATGGEGYTF.

This clonotype was observed a few times. The chain couples TRBV6-5 to TRBJ1-1, with 8 bases fitting TRBD1. The trim removed 7 bases at V and 6 bases at J, leaving 13 bases unmatched. Germline V lookup: CDR1 MNHEY, CDR2 SVGAGI. This CDR3 has 15 amino acids. In nucleotides, the CDR3 is TGTGCCAGCATTAAGACCTCCTCACAGGGGGCTGAAGCTTTCTTT. Protein product: CASIKTSSQGAEAFF.

This clonotype was seen more than once but under ten times. The genes are TRBV20-1 and TRBJ2-1, with 7 bases that match TRBD2. Germline V gene lookup returns CDR1 DFQATT and CDR2 SNEGSKA (reference sequence). V lost 7 bases to trimming and J lost 7 bases; unmatched junction nucleotides: 10. CDR3 length equals 13 residues. CDR3: CSVGGKFGNEQFF. CDR3 nucleotide sequence: TGCAGTGTCGGGGGGAAGTTTGGGAATGAGCAGTTCTTC.

This chain connects TRBV12-3 or TRBV12-4 to TRBJ2-1, with TRBD2 identical over 7 bases. The CDR3 covers 14 residues. Trimming at V came to 2 bases and at J to 6 bases, leaving 4 bases not matched to a gene. The CDR3 loop reads CASSLYGGGNEQFF. The DNA of the CDR3 is TGTGCCAGCAGTTTATATGGGGGGGGCAATGAGCAGTTCTTC.

This clonotype was seen more than once but under ten times. The chain has TRBV28 and TRBJ2-1; D ambiguous. CDR1 is MDHEN and CDR2 is SYDVKM in the germline V gene. The CDR3 is made up of 14 amino acids. V lost 3 bases to trimming and J lost 0 bases, with 6 bases between them. CDR3: CASSLGNSYNEQFF. Written as DNA, the CDR3 is TGTGCCAGCAGTTTGGGCAACTCCTACAATGAGCAGTTCTTC.

This clonotype is deemed medium-sized. The rearrangement joins TRBV29-1 to TRBJ2-2, with 8 bases matching TRBD1. V lost 7 bases to trimming and J lost 7 bases; unmatched junction nucleotides: 8. This CDR3 contains 13 residues. Germline V gene data show CDR1 as SQVTM and CDR2 as ANQGSEA. The CDR3 sequence is CSARTGNHGELFF. Here the CDR3 DNA reads TGCAGCGCCCGGACAGGGAACCACGGGGAGCTGTTTTTT.

The chain recombines TRBV14 with TRBJ2-7; D possibly corresponds to TRBD2 (6 bases). The CDR3 runs to 13 residues. Looked up from germline, CDR1 is SGHDN and CDR2 is FVKESK. The germline V and J ends were trimmed by 3 bases and 3 bases, with 9 bases remaining between them. CDR3 amino acids: CASSQRGHYEQYF. The DNA of the CDR3 is TGTGCCAGCAGCCAGCGGGGTCACTACGAGCAGTACTTC.

The chain's CDR3 is CASSPRTKNTEAFF. Here the CDR3 DNA reads TGTGCCAGCAGTCCGCGAACGAAGAACACTGAAGCTTTCTTT. The rearrangement joins TRBV3-1 to TRBJ1-1; no clear D. V was clipped by 6 bases and J by 1 base, with 12 bases between them. The germline V gene has CDR1 LGHDT and CDR2 YNNKEL (reference sequence). The CDR3 is 14 amino acids.

This chain uses TRBV7-8 with TRBJ2-5, with D possibly matching TRBD1 (7 bases). Germline V CDR1 and CDR2: SGHVS, FQNEAQ. V gave up 4 bases and J gave up 6 bases, with 21 bases separating them. This CDR3 has 16 amino acids. CDR3 DNA sequence: TGTGCCAGCAGCTCAGGGGGGACACCCGAGGGAAAGACCCAGTACTTC. This translates into CASSSGGTPEGKTQYF.

The table lists this clonotype with a few counts. The J gene is TRBJ2-5, the V gene TRBV6-1, with 8 bases aligning to TRBD1. V lost 5 bases and J lost 5; bases outside the gene matches: 10. The CDR3 length is 15 residues. Germline V gives CDR1 MNHNS, CDR2 SASEGT. CDR3 sequence reads: CASSPDRASHETQYF. The DNA of the CDR3 is TGTGCCAGCAGTCCGGACAGGGCCTCTCACGAGACCCAGTACTTC.

This clonotype has at least ten counts. This CDR3 is CSARDRVRGTGELFF. CDR3 nucleotides: TGCAGTGCTAGAGATAGGGTTCGGGGGACCGGGGAGCTGTTTTTT. The V call is TRBV20-1, the J call TRBJ2-2; tentatively, D is TRBD2 (6 bases). The CDR3 has 15 amino acids. CDR1 is DFQATT and CDR2 is SNEGSKA in the germline V gene (reference sequence). The V end lost 0 bases, the J end lost 5 bases, and 13 bases lay between the germline ends.

The rearrangement uses TRBV11-1 and TRBJ2-5, with unresolved D. Germline CDR1 and CDR2: SGHAT and FQDESV (reference sequence). V was cut by 5 bases and J by 5 bases, with 9 bases left in between. The CDR3 has 12 amino acids. DNA of the CDR3: TGTGCCAGCAGCATCCCCTCGGAGACCCAGTACTTC. Its translation is CASSIPSETQYF.

This chain connects TRBV9 to TRBJ2-5; 10 nucleotides match TRBD2. The germline V gene encodes CDR1 SGDLS and CDR2 YYNGEE. The CDR3 has 16 amino acids. The ends lost 3 bases at V and 7 bases at J; junction bases unmatched: 12. The CDR3 nucleotides read TGTGCCAGCAGCGCGCGAGGAGCGGGGGGGATACGGACCCAGTACTTC. This gives the protein CASSARGAGGIRTQYF.

This clonotype was seen a few times. The rearrangement links TRBV28 to TRBJ2-3; D is possibly TRBD1 (5 bases). Germline loops: CDR1 MDHEN, CDR2 SYDVKM. The CDR3 length is 17 residues. Trimming shortened V by 5 bases and J by 3 bases, and 21 bases separated the two germline ends. The CDR3 sequence: CASSPRAVGVRTDTQYF. CDR3 nucleotides: TGTGCCAGCAGTCCAAGGGCGGTAGGGGTAAGAACAGATACGCAGTATTTT.

This clonotype was detected only a few times. The chain couples TRBV10-3 to TRBJ2-2, with D tentatively TRBD1 (6 bases). The germline V gene has CDR1 ENHRY and CDR2 SYGVKD. Deletions cut 6 bases from V and 0 bases from J, with 14 bases between. The CDR3 consists of 16 residues. The CDR3 reads CAIRKRTESNTGELFF. The DNA for the CDR3 is TGTGCCATCAGGAAGAGGACAGAATCGAACACCGGGGAGCTGTTTTTT.

The CDR3 is CASLRRGEQFF. In nucleotides, the CDR3 is TGTGCCAGCCTTCGCCGCGGAGAGCAGTTCTTC. The chain recombines TRBV12-3 or TRBV12-4 with TRBJ2-1; no clear D. This CDR3 is built from 11 residues. V lost 8 bases and J lost 10, with 12 bases in between.

The chain employs TRBV25-1 and TRBJ2-5, with unresolved D. V lost 1 base, J lost 7 bases, and 4 bases lay in between. The germline CDR1 and CDR2 sequences are MGHDK and SYGVNS. The CDR3 totals 11 residues. Here the CDR3 reads CASSELGTQYF. The CDR3 nucleotides read TGTGCCAGCAGTGAATTGGGGACCCAGTACTTC.

This clonotype was found a few times. The gene calls are TRBV7-2 and TRBJ1-1, with no clear D. Germline assignment: CDR1 SGHTA and CDR2 FQGNSA. The length of the CDR3 is 13 residues. Trimming pared 2 bases from V and 3 bases from J, leaving 7 bases between. DNA for the CDR3: TGTGCCAGCAGCTTAAACACATACACTGAAGCTTTCTTT. Amino acid sequence: CASSLNTYTEAFF.

The rearrangement uses TRBV11-3 and TRBJ2-1, with D possibly called TRBD1 or TRBD2 (5 bases each). The V end lost 4 bases, the J end lost 0 bases, and 10 bases lay between the germline ends. CDR1 SGHNT and CDR2 YENEEA come from the germline V gene. CDR3 length equals 15 residues. The CDR3 spells CASSWDGSSYNEQFF. The CDR3 region has the DNA TGTGCCAGCAGCTGGGACGGAAGCTCCTACAATGAGCAGTTCTTC.